This T cell receptor (beta chain) is from a study of identical twins. Findings of the study overall: Out-of-frame alpha sequences common to twins exhibited an excess of low generation probability. In cord blood, abundant beta clonotypes had fewer insertions; memory showed no trend.

Turning to this clonotype: Its antigen is still unknown.

V trimming: 1 base; J trimming: 2 bases; junction bases outside the gene matches: 7. The CDR3 extends over 17 amino acids. The germline gives CDR1 LGHDT, CDR2 YNNKEL (reference sequence). Via MiXCR, TCRdb re-called the 5' RACE reads, giving one row per CDR3 protein. Seen here are approximately 530,000 distinct CDR3 sequences, approximately 20% observed once, and the top ten hold roughly 0.5%. These data were likewise used in another study, on yellow fever vaccine responses in identical twins.

The chain has TRBV3-1 and TRBJ1-5; TRBD1 matches 8 bases. This TCR was recovered from a woman younger than 35 in good health. Sequenced input: CD4+ T cells sorted from blood. The CDR3 region is CASSQAGGGWGNQPQHF. The CDR3 bases are TGTGCCAGCAGCCAAGCAGGGGGCGGATGGGGCAATCAGCCCCAGCATTTT.